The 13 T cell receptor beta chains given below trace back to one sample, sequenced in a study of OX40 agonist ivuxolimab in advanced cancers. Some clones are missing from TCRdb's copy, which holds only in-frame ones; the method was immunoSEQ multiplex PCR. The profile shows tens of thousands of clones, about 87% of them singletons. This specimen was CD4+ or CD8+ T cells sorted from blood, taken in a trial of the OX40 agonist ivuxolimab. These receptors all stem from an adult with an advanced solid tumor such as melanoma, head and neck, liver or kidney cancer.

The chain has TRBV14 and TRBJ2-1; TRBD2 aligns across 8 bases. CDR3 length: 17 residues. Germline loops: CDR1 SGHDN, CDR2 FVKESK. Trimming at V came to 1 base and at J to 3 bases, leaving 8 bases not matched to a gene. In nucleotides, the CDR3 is TGTGCCAGCAGCCAAGTCTCTGGGACTAGTAACTACAATGAGCAGTTCTTC. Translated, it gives CASSQVSGTSNYNEQFF. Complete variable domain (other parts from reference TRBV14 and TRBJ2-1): EAGVTQFPSHSVIEKGQTVTLRCDPISGHDNLYWYRRVMGKEIKFLLHFVKESKQDESGMPNNRFLAERTGGTYSTLKVQPAELEDSGVYFCASSQVSGTSNYNEQFFGPGTRLTVL.

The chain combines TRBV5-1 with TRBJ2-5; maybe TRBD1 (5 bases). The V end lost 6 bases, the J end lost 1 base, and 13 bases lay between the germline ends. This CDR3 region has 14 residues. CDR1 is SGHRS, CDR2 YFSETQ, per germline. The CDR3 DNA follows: TGCGCCAGCACCCCAACAGGCTCCCAAGAGACCCAGTACTTC. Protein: CASTPTGSQETQYF.

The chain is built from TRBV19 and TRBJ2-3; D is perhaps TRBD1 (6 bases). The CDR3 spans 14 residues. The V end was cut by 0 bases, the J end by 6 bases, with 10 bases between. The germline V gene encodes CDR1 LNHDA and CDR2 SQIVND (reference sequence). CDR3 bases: TGTGCCAGTAGTATAGAAGGGACACAGGATACGCAGTATTTT. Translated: CASSIEGTQDTQYF.

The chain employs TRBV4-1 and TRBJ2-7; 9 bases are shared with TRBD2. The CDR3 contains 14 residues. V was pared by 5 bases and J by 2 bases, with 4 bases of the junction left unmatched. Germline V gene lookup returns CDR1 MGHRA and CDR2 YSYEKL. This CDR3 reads CASSRGTSTYEQYF. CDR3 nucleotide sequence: TGCGCCAGCAGCAGAGGGACTAGCACCTACGAGCAGTACTTC.

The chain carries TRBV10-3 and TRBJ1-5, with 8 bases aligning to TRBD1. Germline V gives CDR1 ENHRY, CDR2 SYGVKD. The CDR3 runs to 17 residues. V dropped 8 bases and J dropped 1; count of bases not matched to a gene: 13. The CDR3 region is CAISDRGGSGSNQPQHF. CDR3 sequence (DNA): TGTGCCATCTCTGACAGGGGCGGTTCGGGGAGCAATCAGCCCCAGCATTTT.

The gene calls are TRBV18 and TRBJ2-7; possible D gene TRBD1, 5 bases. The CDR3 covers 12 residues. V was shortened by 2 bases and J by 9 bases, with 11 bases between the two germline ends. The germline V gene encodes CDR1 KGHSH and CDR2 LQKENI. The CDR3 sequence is CASSPDGHRQYF. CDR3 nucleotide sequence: TGTGCCAGCTCACCAGACGGACATCGGCAGTACTTC.

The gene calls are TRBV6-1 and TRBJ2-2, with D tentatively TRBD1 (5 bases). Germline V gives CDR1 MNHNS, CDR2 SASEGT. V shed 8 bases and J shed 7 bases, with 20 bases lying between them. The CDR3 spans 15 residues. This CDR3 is CASSGHPARVGELFF. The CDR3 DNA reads TGTGCCAGCTCAGGGCATCCCGCCCGGGTCGGGGAGCTGTTTTTT.

The CDR3 loop reads CAWRRQALNSPLHF. The CDR3 DNA follows: TGTGCCTGGCGGAGGCAGGCCCTAAATTCACCCCTCCACTTT. This chain links TRBV30 with TRBJ1-6; D uncertain. This CDR3 spans 14 amino acids. With 5 bases removed from V and 7 bases from J, the gap between germline ends came to 15 bases. Germline V lookup: CDR1 GTSNPN, CDR2 SVGIG (reference sequence).

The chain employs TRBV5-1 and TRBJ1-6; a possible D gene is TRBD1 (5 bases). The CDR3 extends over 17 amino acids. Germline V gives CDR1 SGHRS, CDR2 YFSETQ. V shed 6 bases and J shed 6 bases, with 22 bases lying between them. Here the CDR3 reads CASTETRDGKVNSPLHF. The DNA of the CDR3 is TGCGCCAGCACCGAAACCCGGGACGGGAAAGTTAATTCACCCCTCCACTTT.

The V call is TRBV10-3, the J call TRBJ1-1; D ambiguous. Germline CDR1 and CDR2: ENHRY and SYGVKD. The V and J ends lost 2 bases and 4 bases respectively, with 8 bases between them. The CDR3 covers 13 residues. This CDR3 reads CAISESGSTEAFF. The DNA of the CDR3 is TGTGCCATCAGTGAGAGTGGGAGCACTGAAGCTTTCTTT.

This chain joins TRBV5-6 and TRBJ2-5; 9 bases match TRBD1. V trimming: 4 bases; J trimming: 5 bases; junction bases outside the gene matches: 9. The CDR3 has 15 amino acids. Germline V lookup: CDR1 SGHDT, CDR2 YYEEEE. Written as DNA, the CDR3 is TGTGCCAGCAGCCCGGGGACAGGGAAGGGGGAGACCCAGTACTTC. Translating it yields CASSPGTGKGETQYF.

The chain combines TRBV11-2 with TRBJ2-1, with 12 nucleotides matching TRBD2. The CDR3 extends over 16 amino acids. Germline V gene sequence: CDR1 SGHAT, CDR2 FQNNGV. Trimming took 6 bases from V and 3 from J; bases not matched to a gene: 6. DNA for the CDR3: TGTGCCAGCAGTCCAAGACTAGCGGGAGACTACAATGAGCAGTTCTTC. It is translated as CASSPRLAGDYNEQFF.

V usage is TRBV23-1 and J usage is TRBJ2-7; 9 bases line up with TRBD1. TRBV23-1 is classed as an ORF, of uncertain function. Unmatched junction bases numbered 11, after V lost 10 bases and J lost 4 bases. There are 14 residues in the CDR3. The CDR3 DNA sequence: TGCGCCAATACACCGGACAGGGGAGGGTACGAGCAGTACTTC. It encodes CANTPDRGGYEQYF.